This T cell receptor (beta chain) is from a study of blood T cell repertoires in COVID-19. Study-level information: The samples span acute and convalescent COVID-19 from the United States, Italy and Spain. In each case, the material was cDNA or gDNA derived from T cells, B-cell-depleted T cells, or PBMCs.

Germline CDR1 and CDR2: ENHRY and SYGVKD. V was pared by 10 bases and J by 6 bases, with 5 bases of the junction left unmatched. CDR3 length equals 14 residues. Original methodology: Reference gene primer amplification yielded estimated nucleated cell counts. Using immunoSEQ multiplex PCR, the repertoire was profiled, and TCRdb retains in-frame clones only, with some absent. The DNA was the basis for D and trimming; V, J and clone size are from that table. Counted here are around 27,000 clones, 65% to 90% occurring once; the ten biggest clones make up approximately 23%. The TCR comes from a human donor in a cohort sampled during active COVID-19. The chain couples TRBV10-3 to TRBJ2-1; 14 positions agree with TRBD2. The sequencing input was peripheral blood. CDR3 loop: CATWTSGRSNEQFF. As DNA, the CDR3 is TGTGCCACCTGGACTAGCGGGAGGAGCAATGAGCAGTTCTTC.